This TCR beta chain was recovered during a study of CD8+ T cells in alopecia areata. For the study at large: Patients in the treated group were given tofacitinib by mouth, 5 to 10 mg twice a day. Points from the study as a whole: Alopecia totalis/universalis scalp especially showed more expanded CD8+ clones than normal scalp. Scalp clonality decreased significantly with tofacitinib, and so did expanded CD8+ clones among the top 100.

The CDR3 is 11 residues long. V lost 3 bases, J lost 6 bases, and 1 base stayed unmatched. Germline V gene lookup returns CDR1 SQVTM and CDR2 ANQGSEA. Of note for this clone: What it binds is unknown.

Extraction and reverse transcription of RNA yielded cDNA as the sequencing template. The table came from immunoSEQ multiplex PCR; TCRdb's copy has only in-frame clones and leaves some out. The profile shows around 190,000 clones, over 60% of them singletons. Noted treatment: oral pan-JAK inhibitor, 5-10 mg twice daily. Alopecia areata patients provided lesional scalp punch biopsies and peripheral blood, both collected for the study. The sample here was CD4+ T cells sorted from blood, taken at week 4, from a patient treated with tofacitinib. The receptor was isolated from a human donor with alopecia areata. This chain connects TRBV29-1 to TRBJ2-7; TRBD2 matches 8 bases. The CDR3 region is CSVDRGGEQYF. In nucleotides, the CDR3 is TGCAGCGTTGATCGGGGGGGCGAGCAGTACTTC.